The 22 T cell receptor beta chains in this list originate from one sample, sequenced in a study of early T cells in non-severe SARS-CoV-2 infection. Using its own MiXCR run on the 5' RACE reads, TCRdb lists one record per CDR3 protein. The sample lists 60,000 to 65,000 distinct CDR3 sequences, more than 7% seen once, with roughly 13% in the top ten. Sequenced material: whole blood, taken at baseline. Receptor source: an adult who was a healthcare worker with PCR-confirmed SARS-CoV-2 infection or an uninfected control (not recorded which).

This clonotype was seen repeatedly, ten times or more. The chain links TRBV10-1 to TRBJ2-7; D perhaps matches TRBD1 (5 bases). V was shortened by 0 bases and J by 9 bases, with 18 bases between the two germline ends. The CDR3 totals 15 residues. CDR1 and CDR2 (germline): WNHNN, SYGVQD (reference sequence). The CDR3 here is CASSESTGPIRMQYF. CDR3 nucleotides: TGCGCCAGCAGTGAGTCTACAGGACCCATACGGATGCAGTACTTC.

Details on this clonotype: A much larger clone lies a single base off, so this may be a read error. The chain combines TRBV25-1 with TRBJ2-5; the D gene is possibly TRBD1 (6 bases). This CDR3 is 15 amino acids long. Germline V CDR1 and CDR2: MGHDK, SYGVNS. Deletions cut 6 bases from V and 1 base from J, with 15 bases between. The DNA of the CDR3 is TGTGCCAGCAGAGACCTCGACAGGCGCCAAGAGACCCAGTACTTC. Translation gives CASRDLDRRQETQYF.

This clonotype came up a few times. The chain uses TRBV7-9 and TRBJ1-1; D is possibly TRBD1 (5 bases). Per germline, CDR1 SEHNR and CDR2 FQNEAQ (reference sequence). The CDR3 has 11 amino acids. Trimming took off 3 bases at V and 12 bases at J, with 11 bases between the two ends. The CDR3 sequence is CASSLEGLTFF. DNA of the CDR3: TGTGCCAGCAGCTTGGAGGGGTTGACTTTCTTT.

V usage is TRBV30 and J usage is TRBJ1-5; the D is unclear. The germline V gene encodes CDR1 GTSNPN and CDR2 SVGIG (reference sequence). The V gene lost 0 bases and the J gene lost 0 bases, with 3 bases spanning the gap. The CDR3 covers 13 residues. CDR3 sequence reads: CAWSVNSNQPQHF. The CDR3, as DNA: TGTGCCTGGAGTGTAAATAGCAATCAGCCCCAGCATTTT.

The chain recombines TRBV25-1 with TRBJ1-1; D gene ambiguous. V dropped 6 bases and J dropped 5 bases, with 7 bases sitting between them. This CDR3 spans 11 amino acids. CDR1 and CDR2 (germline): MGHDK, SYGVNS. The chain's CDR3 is CASRVGTEAFF. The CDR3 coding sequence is TGTGCCAGCAGGGTGGGTACTGAAGCTTTCTTT.

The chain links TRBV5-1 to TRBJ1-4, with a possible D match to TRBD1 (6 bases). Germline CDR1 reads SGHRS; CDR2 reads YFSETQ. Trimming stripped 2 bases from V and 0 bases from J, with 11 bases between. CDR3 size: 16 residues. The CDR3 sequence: CASSFDRPATNEKLFF. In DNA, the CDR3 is TGCGCCAGCAGCTTTGACAGGCCTGCAACTAATGAAAAACTGTTTTTT.

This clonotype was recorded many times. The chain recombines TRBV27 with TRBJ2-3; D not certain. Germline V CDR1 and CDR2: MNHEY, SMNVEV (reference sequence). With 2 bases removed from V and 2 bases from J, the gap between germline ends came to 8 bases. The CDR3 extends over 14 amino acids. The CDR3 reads CASSLGHLTDTQYF. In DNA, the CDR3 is TGTGCCAGCAGTTTAGGGCACCTCACAGATACGCAGTATTTT.

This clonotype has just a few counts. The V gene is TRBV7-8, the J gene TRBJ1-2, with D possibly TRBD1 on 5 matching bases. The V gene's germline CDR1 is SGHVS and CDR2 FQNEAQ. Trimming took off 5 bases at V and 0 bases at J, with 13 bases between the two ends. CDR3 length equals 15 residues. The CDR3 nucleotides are TGTGCCAGCAGCCAGTATGCGGGGCCTAACTATGGCTACACCTTC. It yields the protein CASSQYAGPNYGYTF.

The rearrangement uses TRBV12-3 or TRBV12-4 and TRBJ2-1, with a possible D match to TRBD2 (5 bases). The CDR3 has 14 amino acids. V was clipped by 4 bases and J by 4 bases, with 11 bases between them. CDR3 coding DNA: TGTGCCAGCAGTTCGCTAGCCCCTTACAATGAGCAGTTCTTC. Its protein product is CASSSLAPYNEQFF.

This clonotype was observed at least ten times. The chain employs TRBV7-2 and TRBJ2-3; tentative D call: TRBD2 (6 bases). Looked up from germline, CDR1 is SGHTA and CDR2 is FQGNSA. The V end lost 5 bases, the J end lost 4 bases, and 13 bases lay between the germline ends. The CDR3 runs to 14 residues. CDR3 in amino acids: CASSVGGFPDTQYF. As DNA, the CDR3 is TGTGCCAGCAGCGTGGGGGGATTCCCAGATACGCAGTATTTT.

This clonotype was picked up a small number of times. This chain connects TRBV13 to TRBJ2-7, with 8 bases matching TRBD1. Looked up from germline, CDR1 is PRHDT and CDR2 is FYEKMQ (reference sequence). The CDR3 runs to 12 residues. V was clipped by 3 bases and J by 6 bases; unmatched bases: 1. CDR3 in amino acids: CASSFTGGEQYF. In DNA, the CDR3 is TGTGCCAGCAGCTTCACAGGGGGCGAGCAGTACTTC.

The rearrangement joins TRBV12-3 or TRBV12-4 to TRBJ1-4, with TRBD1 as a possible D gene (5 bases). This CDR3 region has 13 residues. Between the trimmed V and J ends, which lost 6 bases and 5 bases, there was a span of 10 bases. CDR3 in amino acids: CASRRGENEKLFF. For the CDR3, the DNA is TGTGCCAGCAGGAGGGGCGAGAATGAAAAACTGTTTTTT.

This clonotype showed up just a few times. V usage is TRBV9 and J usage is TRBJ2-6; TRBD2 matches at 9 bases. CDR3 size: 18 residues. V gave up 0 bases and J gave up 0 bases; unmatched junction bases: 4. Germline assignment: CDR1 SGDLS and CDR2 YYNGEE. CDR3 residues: CASSVGLAVNSGANVLTF. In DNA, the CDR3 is TGTGCCAGCAGCGTAGGACTAGCGGTAAACTCTGGGGCCAACGTCCTGACTTTC.

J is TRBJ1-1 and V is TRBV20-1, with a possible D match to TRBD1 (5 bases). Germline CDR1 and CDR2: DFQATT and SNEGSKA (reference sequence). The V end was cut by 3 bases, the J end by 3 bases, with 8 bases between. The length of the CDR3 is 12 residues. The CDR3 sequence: CSARTGHTEAFF. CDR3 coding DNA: TGCAGTGCTAGGACGGGGCACACTGAAGCTTTCTTT.

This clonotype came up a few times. The CDR3 reads CASSLGMGSGSPLHF. Written as DNA, the CDR3 is TGTGCCAGCAGCTTGGGAATGGGGAGTGGTTCACCCCTCCACTTT. V gene TRBV7-9 combines with J gene TRBJ1-6; no reliable D call. Trimming pared 3 bases from V and 9 bases from J, leaving 15 bases between. Germline loops: CDR1 SEHNR, CDR2 FQNEAQ (reference sequence). There are 15 residues in the CDR3.

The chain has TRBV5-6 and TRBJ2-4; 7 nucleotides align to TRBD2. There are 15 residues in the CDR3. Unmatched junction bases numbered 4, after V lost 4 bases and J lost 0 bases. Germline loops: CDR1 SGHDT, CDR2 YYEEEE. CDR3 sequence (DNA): TGTGCCAGCAGCCCGCGGGAGCTAGCCAAAAACATTCAGTACTTC. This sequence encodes CASSPRELAKNIQYF.

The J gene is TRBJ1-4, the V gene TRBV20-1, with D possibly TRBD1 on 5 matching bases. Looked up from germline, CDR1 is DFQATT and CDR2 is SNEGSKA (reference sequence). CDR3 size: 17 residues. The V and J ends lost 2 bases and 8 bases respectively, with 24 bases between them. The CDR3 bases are TGCAGTGCTAGATACCCCCGCCGCCTTGGGGCTGAGGAAAAACTGTTTTTT. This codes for CSARYPRRLGAEEKLFF.

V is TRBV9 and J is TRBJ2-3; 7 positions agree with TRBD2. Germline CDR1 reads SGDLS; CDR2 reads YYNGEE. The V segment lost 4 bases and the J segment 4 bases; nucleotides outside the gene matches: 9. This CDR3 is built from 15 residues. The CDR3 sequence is CASSTGGRAPDTQYF. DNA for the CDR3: TGTGCCAGCAGCACCGGTGGGAGGGCCCCAGATACGCAGTATTTT.

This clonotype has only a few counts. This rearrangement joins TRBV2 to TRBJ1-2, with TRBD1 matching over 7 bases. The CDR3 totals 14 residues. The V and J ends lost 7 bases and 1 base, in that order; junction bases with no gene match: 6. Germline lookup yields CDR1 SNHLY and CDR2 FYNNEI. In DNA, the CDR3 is TGTGCCAGCAACGAGGACAGGTTTAACTATGGCTACACCTTC. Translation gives CASNEDRFNYGYTF.

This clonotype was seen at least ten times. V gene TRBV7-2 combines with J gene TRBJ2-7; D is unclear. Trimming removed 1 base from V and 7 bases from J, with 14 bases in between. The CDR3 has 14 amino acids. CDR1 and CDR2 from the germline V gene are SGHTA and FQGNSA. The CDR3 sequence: CASSLDLGRREQYF. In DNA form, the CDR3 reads TGTGCCAGCAGCTTAGATTTAGGGCGGCGGGAGCAGTACTTC. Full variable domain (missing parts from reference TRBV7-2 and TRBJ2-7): GAGVSQSPSNKVTEKGKDVELRCDPISGHTALYWYRQSLGQGLEFLIYFQGNSAPDKSGLPSDRFSAERTGGSVSTLTIQRTQQEDSAVYLCASSLDLGRREQYFGPGTRLTVT.

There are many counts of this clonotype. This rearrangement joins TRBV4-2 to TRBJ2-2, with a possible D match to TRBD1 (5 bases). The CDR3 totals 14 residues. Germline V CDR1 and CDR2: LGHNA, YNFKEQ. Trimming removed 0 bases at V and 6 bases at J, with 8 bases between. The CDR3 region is CASSQDRQPGELFF. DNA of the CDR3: TGTGCCAGCAGCCAAGATCGACAGCCCGGGGAGCTGTTTTTT.

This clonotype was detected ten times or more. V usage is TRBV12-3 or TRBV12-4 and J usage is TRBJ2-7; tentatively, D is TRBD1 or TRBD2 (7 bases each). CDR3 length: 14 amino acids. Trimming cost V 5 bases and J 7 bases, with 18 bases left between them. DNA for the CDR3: TGTGCCAGCAGTCCAGGGGGGCGGGGGAGAGAGCAGTACTTC. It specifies CASSPGGRGREQYF.